This T cell receptor beta chain stems from a study of T cells in localized non-small cell lung cancer (dated by TCRdb to the early 2020s). For the wider study: The study analyzed T cell repertoires of a few hundred early-stage NSCLC patients, comparing tumors and uninvolved tumor-adjacent lungs. A mean age of around 69 years was recorded for the NSCLC patients, of whom under 150 were male and about a hundred were female. The cohort comprised 200 to 300 treatment-naïve NSCLC patients with resected, localized lung tumors. Here is what the overall study found, with its caveats: Because the study design was exploratory, TCR variables were selected using unadjusted p-values without false-discovery rate correction. Of the top 100 tumor clones, a median of approximately 60 were detected in paired uninvolved adjacent lung; about 28 were also among that lung's top 100. Uninvolved tumor-adjacent lung showed the highest T cell clonality, higher than tumor, which suggests more focused antigenic responses in the uninvolved tumor-adjacent lung. Longer overall survival was associated with higher T cell density in blood, whereas shorter survival was associated with higher clonality in adjacent lung. Because multi-region tumor sequencing was not done, intratumor heterogeneity could not be ruled out.

A remark on this clone: Its antigen has not been determined. No base-level quality is on record; no much larger clone is a single base apart.

At diagnosis, tumor, uninvolved tumor-adjacent lung and peripheral blood were collected and then preserved as a mix of FFPE and fresh-frozen material. For TCR repertoire profiling, blood samples were analyzed in the form of peripheral blood mononuclear cells. Unmatched junction bases come to 11, with V trimmed by 0 bases and J by 3 bases. CDR1 and CDR2, per the germline V gene, are KGHSH and LQKENI. The CDR3 goes from the cysteine to the phenylalanine over 19 residues. Only the CDR3 portion is preserved as DNA: 57 bases, with reading frame beginning at the first base. The immunoSEQ Assay was used to sequence TCR beta CDR3 regions from DNA. Regarding the original processing steps: To compute T cell density, TCR beta template counts were normalized to usable DNA, which was estimated by amplifying housekeeping genes. Richness was estimated with the preseqR package, extrapolating to 400,000 templates for PBMC samples and 120,000 templates for tissue samples. Clonality was calculated as one minus Pielou's evenness. Differential abundance testing on productive amino-acid clonotypes, with a minimum total count of 5 and an alpha of 0.1, was used to identify tissue-enriched TCRs. The Jaccard Index and the Morisita Overlap Index were used to measure repertoire overlap between compartments. GLIPH grouped TCR beta CDR3s together with public tetramer-defined viral CDR3s, and a viral motif had to include at least three viral sequences and also show V-gene enrichment. TCRdb limited this immuneACCESS table to in-frame rearrangements with V and J called. A share of clones is missing; checked studies link under half to unresolved V genes, and the rest is unexplained. V and J calls plus clone size are reproduced from that table; the DNA served to infer D and trimming. The sample table lists fewer than 90,000 clones, around three quarters of them with a count of one. The top ten constitute roughly 19% of the sample.

The sample here was PBMCs, taken before any cancer treatment. Recombination connected TRBV18 to TRBJ2-1; 10 nucleotides in the junction match TRBD2. The receptor was isolated from a man aged 35 to 70 with stage II squamous cell lung carcinoma. The DNA is TGTGCCAGCTCACCACCGCCGGGGAGCGGGAGGGCCATCTACAATGAGCAGTTCTTC. Translated, it reads CASSPPPGSGRAIYNEQFF.